These T cell receptor beta chains were read from a single sample in a study of T-cell reconstitution after alpha-beta-depleted transplantation in children. MiXCR, applied by TCRdb to the PCR reads, yields one record per CDR3 protein. The sample consists of fewer than 500,000 distinct CDR3 sequences, 43% of them appearing once. This material consisted of PBMCs, taken before TCRalphabeta/CD19-depleted stem cell transplant. These receptors were obtained from a girl aged 2-10 years with aplastic anemia, due to receive a stem cell transplant. The CDR3 runs from the conserved cysteine through the conserved F or W. Each record gives: clone size, D gene, V gene, J gene, CDR3 length, CDR3 DNA, CDR3 protein. D genes are given only for firm matches. Clone size is stated in some rows and not others, as once, few, many or a class when expanded.

-	TRBD1	TRBV29-1	TRBJ2-7	15	TGCAGCGTTGAATTCCAGGGACAGGCTTTCTACGAGCAGTACTTC	CSVEFQGQAFYEQYF
-	TRBD2	TRBV4-2	TRBJ2-3	14	TGTGCCAGCAGCCAAGATGGACTAGGAGATACGCAGTATTTT	CASSQDGLGDTQYF
-	-	TRBV20-1	TRBJ2-1	12	TGCAGTGCTAGAGAGACTGGCTCCCAGCAGTTCTTC	CSARETGSQQFF
-	-	TRBV10-3	TRBJ1-2	15	TGTGCCATCGGTAGCATCGACGTCACTAACTATGGCTACACCTTC	CAIGSIDVTNYGYTF
few	-	TRBV4-1	TRBJ2-1	17	TGCGCCAGCAGCCAAGATGGGCTAGGTGGGACCTACAATGAGCAGTTCTTC	CASSQDGLGGTYNEQFF
many	TRBD2	TRBV5-1	TRBJ2-5	16	TGCGCCAGCAGCTTGGAGCTAGCGGGAGCACAAGAGACCCAGTACTTC	CASSLELAGAQETQYF
-	-	TRBV29-1	TRBJ2-3	14	TGCAGCGGTCTACCGGGACCTGGATCAGATACGCAGTATTTT	CSGLPGPGSDTQYF
-	-	TRBV28	TRBJ2-6	16	TGTGCCAGCAGGATTGACGGGGGCTCTGGGGCCAACGTCCTGACTTTC	CASRIDGGSGANVLTF
-	TRBD1	TRBV5-1	TRBJ2-7	15	TGCGCCAGCAGCTTTGCCGGGACAGAAGGCTACGAGCAGTACTTC	CASSFAGTEGYEQYF
many	-	TRBV12-3/TRBV12-4	TRBJ2-1	13	TGTGCCAGCAGCGACTTAGCGACCAATGAGCAGTTCTTC	CASSDLATNEQFF
once	-	TRBV7-3	TRBJ2-3	15	TGTGCCAGCAGCTCCCTAGCAGAACTCACAGATACGCAGTATTTT	CASSSLAELTDTQYF
many	-	TRBV6-5	TRBJ1-1	14	TGTGCCAGCAGGCAACGGGACACGAACACTGAAGCTTTCTTT	CASRQRDTNTEAFF
few	-	TRBV15	TRBJ1-2	13	TGTGCCACCAGCAGAGTCGGCAGGGACGGCTACACCTTC	CATSRVGRDGYTF
-	-	TRBV6-2/TRBV6-3	TRBJ2-1	13	TGTGCCAGCAGTCCGCTGACTAGGAATGAGCAGTTCTTC	CASSPLTRNEQFF
few	TRBD2	TRBV20-1	TRBJ2-7	14	TGCAGTGCTACGGCGGGGGACTACGCCTACGAGCAGTACTTC	CSATAGDYAYEQYF
-	-	TRBV5-7	TRBJ2-5	15	TGTGCCAGCAGCTTGGCTTCCGGGACGGGAGAGACCCAGTACTTC	CASSLASGTGETQYF
-	TRBD2	TRBV7-3	TRBJ2-7	14	TGTGCCAGCAGCCCAAGCGGGAGTATAGGCGAGCAGTACTTC	CASSPSGSIGEQYF
-	-	TRBV10-3	TRBJ2-3	16	TGTGCCATCAGTGCTGGACAGTTCACAAACACAGATACGCAGTATTTT	CAISAGQFTNTDTQYF
-	-	TRBV20-1	TRBJ2-1	13	TGCAGTGCTAGCGGAGAACGAACCCATGAGCAGTTCTTC	CSASGERTHEQFF
-	TRBD1	TRBV20-1	TRBJ1-5	13	TGCAGTGCTAGCCGACAGGGGCGACAGCCCCAGCATTTT	CSASRQGRQPQHF
-	TRBD1	TRBV6-1	TRBJ1-1	14	TGTGCCAGCAGCAGGGGGTCCCCGAACACTGAAGCTTTCTTT	CASSRGSPNTEAFF
many	-	TRBV29-1	TRBJ2-7	12	TGCAGCGTTGAGACTTCCCCCCACGAGCAGTACTTC	CSVETSPHEQYF
-	-	TRBV20-1	TRBJ2-1	12	TGCAGTGCCCACTACACTTACAATGAGCAGTTCTTC	CSAHYTYNEQFF
many	TRBD1	TRBV6-5	TRBJ1-2	17	TGTGCCAGCAGTTACAACGGCAGGGGGCGCGGTAACTATGGCTACACCTTC	CASSYNGRGRGNYGYTF
-	TRBD1	TRBV20-1	TRBJ1-5	13	TGCAGTGCGCGAGACAGGGTTCATCAGCCCCAGCATTTT	CSARDRVHQPQHF
-	-	TRBV27	TRBJ2-3	14	TGTGCCAGCAACCCGGAATATAGCACAGATACGCAGTATTTT	CASNPEYSTDTQYF
few	TRBD1	TRBV6-5	TRBJ1-1	17	TGTGCCAGCAGTTACTTACAGGGGGCTGCCCCGAACACTGAAGCTTTCTTT	CASSYLQGAAPNTEAFF
few	TRBD1	TRBV20-1	TRBJ2-5	15	TGCAGTGCTAGCCACTTCGGGACAGAGCAAGAGACCCAGTACTTC	CSASHFGTEQETQYF
many	TRBD1	TRBV28	TRBJ1-1	14	TGTGCCAGCAGGGACAGGGCGCCGAACACTGAAGCTTTCTTT	CASRDRAPNTEAFF
many	-	TRBV4-1	TRBJ2-1	12	TGCGCCAGCAGCCAAGCTGAGTACGAGCAGTTCTTC	CASSQAEYEQFF
-	TRBD1	TRBV28	TRBJ2-1	15	TGTGCCAGCAGTACTGGACAGGGACGGGAGTTAGAGCAGTTCTTC	CASSTGQGRELEQFF
many	TRBD1	TRBV7-3	TRBJ2-1	15	TGTGCCAGCAGCTCCGGACAGGGGGCCTACAATGAGCAGTTCTTC	CASSSGQGAYNEQFF
many	TRBD1	TRBV28	TRBJ2-1	14	TGTGCCAGCAGCCAGAGCCGGGACAGGGGTCGGCAGTTCTTC	CASSQSRDRGRQFF
once	-	TRBV4-2	TRBJ2-3	14	TGTGCCAGCAGCCAAGCAGACTACACAGATACGCAGTATTTT	CASSQADYTDTQYF
-	TRBD1	TRBV5-1	TRBJ1-5	14	TGCGCCAGCAGCTTGACAGGGGATAGTCAGCCCCAGCATTTT	CASSLTGDSQPQHF
-	-	TRBV20-1	TRBJ2-5	11	TGCAGCTCTGGGACCATAGAGACCCAGTACTTC	CSSGTIETQYF
-	TRBD2	TRBV2	TRBJ2-1	17	TGTGCCAGCAGTGAATGGGTGGCTAGCGGGGTCTACAATGAGCAGTTCTTC	CASSEWVASGVYNEQFF
-	-	TRBV6-1	TRBJ2-1	14	TGTGCCAGCAGTCAAGCCGGCCCCAGGGATGAGCAGTTCTTC	CASSQAGPRDEQFF
few	-	TRBV2	TRBJ2-1	16	TGTGCCAGCAGTGGCCTCGGAGCGGCCAACTACAATGAGCAGTTCTTC	CASSGLGAANYNEQFF
-	-	TRBV4-2	TRBJ1-4	16	TGTGCCAGCAGCCAAGTCATGGGCAGGGCGGGTGAAAAACTGTTTTTT	CASSQVMGRAGEKLFF
-	TRBD1	TRBV10-1	TRBJ2-3	14	TGCGCCAGCAGTAAAGGACAGGGAACAGATACGCAGTATTTT	CASSKGQGTDTQYF
-	-	TRBV18	TRBJ2-1	15	TGTGCCAGCTCACCACGAGGACTAAAAGGGAATGAGCAGTTCTTC	CASSPRGLKGNEQFF
many	-	TRBV3-1	TRBJ2-2	15	TGTGCCAGCAGCCAAGTACGGCTTAACACCGGGGAGCTGTTTTTT	CASSQVRLNTGELFF
-	TRBD2	TRBV20-1	TRBJ2-7	15	TGCAGTGCTAGACTCGACCGACTAGCAGAAAACGAGCAGTACTTC	CSARLDRLAENEQYF
-	-	TRBV20-1	TRBJ2-6	17	TGCAGTGCCACCGGTGGGGGACCCCTCTCTGGGGCCAACGTCCTGACTTTC	CSATGGGPLSGANVLTF
few	TRBD2	TRBV20-1	TRBJ2-1	15	TGCAGTGCATCGGGACTAGCGGAACCCTACAATGAGCAGTTCTTC	CSASGLAEPYNEQFF
-	-	TRBV5-4	TRBJ2-3	15	TGTGCCAGCAGCTGGAAGACCTCGGGAACAGATACGCAGTATTTT	CASSWKTSGTDTQYF
-	TRBD1	TRBV28	TRBJ1-1	14	TGTGCCAGCAGCAGCCAGGGGGCTTACACTGAAGCTTTCTTT	CASSSQGAYTEAFF
few	TRBD1	TRBV5-6	TRBJ2-6	19	TGTGCCAGCAGCGCACTGAGGGACAGGACCAGCTCTGGGGCCAACGTCCTGACTTTC	CASSALRDRTSSGANVLTF
few	-	TRBV28	TRBJ2-3	13	TGTGCCAGCAGTTTATTAGAGCGGAATACGCAGTATTTT	CASSLLERNTQYF
-	TRBD1	TRBV29-1	TRBJ1-2	13	TGCAGCGTCGGGACAGGAGCTAACTATGGCTACACCTTC	CSVGTGANYGYTF
many	TRBD1	TRBV5-1	TRBJ1-6	15	TGCGCCAGCAGCATTGGGGACAGGGGTAATTCACCCCTCCACTTT	CASSIGDRGNSPLHF
few	TRBD2	TRBV20-1	TRBJ2-7	16	TGCAGTGCTAGTGACCCAACTAGCGGGAGATACTACGAGCAGTACTTC	CSASDPTSGRYYEQYF
-	-	TRBV11-2	TRBJ1-1	20	TGTGCCAGCAGCTTAATATGGGGATGGGCAAAAACAGGGCCGAACACTGAAGCTTTCTTT	CASSLIWGWAKTGPNTEAFF
many	-	TRBV20-1	TRBJ2-7	14	TGCAGTGCAGCCCTCGGTAGCTCGTCCTACGAGCAGTACTTC	CSAALGSSSYEQYF